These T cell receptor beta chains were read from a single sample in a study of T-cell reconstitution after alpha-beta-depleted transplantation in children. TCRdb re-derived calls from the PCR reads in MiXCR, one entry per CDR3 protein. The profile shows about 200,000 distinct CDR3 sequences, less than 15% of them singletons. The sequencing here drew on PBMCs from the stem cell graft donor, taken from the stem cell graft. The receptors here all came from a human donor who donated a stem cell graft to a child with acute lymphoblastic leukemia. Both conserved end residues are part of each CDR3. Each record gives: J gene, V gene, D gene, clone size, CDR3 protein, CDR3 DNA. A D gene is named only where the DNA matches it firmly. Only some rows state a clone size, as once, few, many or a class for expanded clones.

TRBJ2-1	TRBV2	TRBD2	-	CASSELAGYRDEQFF	TGTGCCAGCAGTGAATTAGCGGGCTATAGGGATGAGCAGTTCTTC
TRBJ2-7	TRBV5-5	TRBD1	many	CASSVTGLTYEQYF	TGTGCCAGCAGCGTGACAGGGCTCACCTACGAGCAGTACTTC
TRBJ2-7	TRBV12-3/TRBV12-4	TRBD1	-	CASSLLPGQGVEQYF	TGTGCCAGCAGTTTACTCCCGGGACAGGGGGTAGAGCAGTACTTC
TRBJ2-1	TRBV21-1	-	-	CASRPCGPYNEQFF	TGTGCCAGCAGGCCCTGTGGCCCTTACAATGAGCAGTTCTTC
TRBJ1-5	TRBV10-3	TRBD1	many	CAIKKDRGSNQPQHF	TGTGCCATCAAGAAGGACAGGGGAAGCAATCAGCCCCAGCATTTT
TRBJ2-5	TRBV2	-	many	CASRPMAVGETQYF	TGTGCCAGCAGACCCATGGCCGTTGGAGAGACCCAGTACTTC
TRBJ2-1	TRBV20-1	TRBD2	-	CSAPWVSGRAGYNEQFF	TGCAGTGCCCCCTGGGTGAGCGGGAGGGCTGGGTACAATGAGCAGTTCTTC
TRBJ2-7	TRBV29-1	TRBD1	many	CSVCRDRGSHEQYF	TGCAGCGTTTGCCGGGACAGGGGTTCTCACGAGCAGTACTTC
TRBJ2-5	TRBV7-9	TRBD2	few	CASSLASGLATETQYF	TGTGCCAGCAGCTTAGCGTCGGGACTAGCCACAGAGACCCAGTACTTC
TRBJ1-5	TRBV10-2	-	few	CATGDYSNQPQHF	TGCGCCACCGGTGACTATAGCAATCAGCCCCAGCATTTT
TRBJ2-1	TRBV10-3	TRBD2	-	CAISEETSGSSGWNEQFF	TGTGCCATCAGTGAGGAGACTAGCGGGAGTTCAGGTTGGAATGAGCAGTTCTTC
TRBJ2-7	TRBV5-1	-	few	CASSYYLAGSSYEQYF	TGCGCCAGCAGCTACTACCTAGCCGGGAGTTCCTACGAGCAGTACTTC
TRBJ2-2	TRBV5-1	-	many	CASSAPKYDQGITGELFF	TGCGCCAGCAGCGCACCTAAATACGACCAGGGGATTACCGGGGAGCTGTTTTTT
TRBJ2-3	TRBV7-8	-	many	CASSSDFTDTQYF	TGTGCCAGCAGCTCCGACTTCACAGATACGCAGTATTTT